This is a list of T cell receptor beta chains from one sample in a study of T-cell reconstitution after alpha-beta-depleted transplantation in children. TCRdb re-called the PCR reads through MiXCR, storing one row per CDR3 protein. This sample has 170,000 or so distinct CDR3 sequences, with about 6.3% found just once. Here the sequenced sample was PBMCs from the stem cell graft donor, taken from the stem cell graft. The receptors come from a human donor who donated a stem cell graft to a child with Wiskott-Aldrich syndrome. Both conserved end residues are trimmed from each CDR3.

v_gene,j_gene,CDR3aa
TRBV5-1,TRBJ1-1,ASSATGISNTEAF
TRBV24-1,TRBJ1-1,ATSDPGRDRAF
TRBV4-3,TRBJ2-7,ASSQGGRQYYEQY
TRBV29-1,TRBJ1-1,SADPTGVGTEAF
TRBV6-5,TRBJ2-3,ASSPAEREGDTQY
TRBV5-6,TRBJ1-5,ASSLSRERGQPQH
TRBV29-1,TRBJ2-5,SGSRIRETQY
TRBV30,TRBJ2-5,AWSVPGSDAAGLPETQY
TRBV2,TRBJ1-4,ASRGRTGDEKLF
TRBV27,TRBJ2-3,ASSYVGYTQY
TRBV20-1,TRBJ1-5,SALEGRNSNQPQH
TRBV7-2,TRBJ1-1,ASSVQGRNTEAF
TRBV13,TRBJ2-6,ASSSGEQGASGANVLT
TRBV5-1,TRBJ1-6,ASSSEGGSNSPLH
TRBV12-3/TRBV12-4,TRBJ1-1,ASHPVMNTEAF
TRBV20-1,TRBJ1-5,SARDPGHGQPQH
TRBV12-3/TRBV12-4,TRBJ2-1,ASSLMYEQF
TRBV6-5,TRBJ2-7,ASSFNTAYSYEQY
TRBV5-5,TRBJ2-5,ASSFGGEVETQY
TRBV5-1,TRBJ2-3,ANRPGQGPALADTQY
TRBV7-9,TRBJ1-2,ASSLASRANSYT
TRBV20-1,TRBJ1-1,SAKGGTEAF
TRBV28,TRBJ2-3,ASSLPGRGADTQY
TRBV29-1,TRBJ2-5,SVTSGQETQY
TRBV20-1,TRBJ2-7,SARVWASGSISYEQY